This T cell receptor beta chain is from a study of blood T cell repertoires in COVID-19. This table comes from immunoSEQ multiplex PCR, and its TCRdb copy is limited to in-frame clones, with some not included. The sample has some 330,000 clones; approximately 88% are singletons. The sequence was collected from a woman in her forties or fifties with active or convalescent COVID-19. The sample consisted of peripheral blood.

CDR3 DNA sequence: TGTGCCAGCAGTAGGGGGAACACTGAAGCTTTCTTT. Translated: CASSRGNTEAFF. V is TRBV25-1 and J is TRBJ1-1; the D gene is possibly TRBD1 (5 bases). V shed 5 bases and J shed 1 base, with 5 bases lying between them. This CDR3 is 12 amino acids long. Germline V CDR1 and CDR2: MGHDK, SYGVNS.